This T cell receptor beta chain came from a study of T cell responses to AZD1222 COVID-19 vaccine. The wider study: Second doses that came at about 4 or about 12 weeks were put together.

Profiled with immunoSEQ multiplex PCR; TCRdb holds only in-frame clones, not every one. The profile shows more than 250,000 clones, just over 90% of them singletons. With V trimmed by 10 bases and J by 1 base, 5 bases remained unmatched. The CDR3 totals 13 residues. Looked up from germline, CDR1 is MNHEY and CDR2 is SVGAGI. About this clone itself: What it binds is unknown.

Points from the study as a whole: Seropositive at baseline were only 5 or 6 AZD1222 recipients.

The source of this sequence is an adult in good health. The chain has TRBV6-5 and TRBJ2-7, with 9 nucleotides matching TRBD1. Sequenced here: peripheral blood, sampled on day 0 of AZD1222 vaccination. The CDR3 protein is CATWTGDSYEQYF. The CDR3, as DNA: TGTGCCACCTGGACAGGGGATTCCTACGAGCAGTACTTC.